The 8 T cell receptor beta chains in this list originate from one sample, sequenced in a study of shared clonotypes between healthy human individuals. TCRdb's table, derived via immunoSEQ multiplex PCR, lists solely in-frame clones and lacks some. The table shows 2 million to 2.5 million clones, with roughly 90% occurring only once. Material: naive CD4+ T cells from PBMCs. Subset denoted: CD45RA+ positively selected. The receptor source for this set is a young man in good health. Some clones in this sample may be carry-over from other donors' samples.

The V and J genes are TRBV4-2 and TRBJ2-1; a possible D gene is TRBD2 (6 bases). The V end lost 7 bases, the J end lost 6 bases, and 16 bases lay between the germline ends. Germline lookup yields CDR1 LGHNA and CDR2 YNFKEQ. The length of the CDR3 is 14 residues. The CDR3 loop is CASKLSGPSNEQFF. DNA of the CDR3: TGTGCCAGCAAACTAAGCGGGCCCTCCAATGAGCAGTTCTTC.

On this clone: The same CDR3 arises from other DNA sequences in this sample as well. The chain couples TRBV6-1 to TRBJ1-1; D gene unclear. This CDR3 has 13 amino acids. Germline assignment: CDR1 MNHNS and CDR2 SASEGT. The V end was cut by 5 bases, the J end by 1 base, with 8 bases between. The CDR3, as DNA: TGTGCCAGCAGTCTGGGTAGGAACACTGAAGCTTTCTTT. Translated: CASSLGRNTEAFF.

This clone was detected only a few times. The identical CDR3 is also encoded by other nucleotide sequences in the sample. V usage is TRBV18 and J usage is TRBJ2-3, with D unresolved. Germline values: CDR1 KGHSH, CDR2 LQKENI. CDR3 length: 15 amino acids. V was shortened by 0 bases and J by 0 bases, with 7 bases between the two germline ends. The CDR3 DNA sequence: TGTGCCAGCTCACCACCGGGATCTAGCACAGATACGCAGTATTTT. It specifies CASSPPGSSTDTQYF.

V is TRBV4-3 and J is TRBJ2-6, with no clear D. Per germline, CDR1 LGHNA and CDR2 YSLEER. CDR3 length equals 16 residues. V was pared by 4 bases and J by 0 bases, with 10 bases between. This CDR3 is CASSPGLTSGANVLTF. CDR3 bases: TGCGCCAGCAGCCCCGGGTTGACCTCTGGGGCCAACGTCCTGACTTTC.

The CDR3 nucleotides read TGTGCCAGCATCGCGGGAGGGGGGGATACGCAGTATTTT. Its translation: CASIAGGGDTQYF. V is TRBV25-1 and J is TRBJ2-3, with 9 bases matching TRBD2. V was pared by 7 bases and J by 6 bases, with 5 bases of the junction left unmatched. In germline, CDR1 is MGHDK, CDR2 SYGVNS. This CDR3 comprises 13 residues.

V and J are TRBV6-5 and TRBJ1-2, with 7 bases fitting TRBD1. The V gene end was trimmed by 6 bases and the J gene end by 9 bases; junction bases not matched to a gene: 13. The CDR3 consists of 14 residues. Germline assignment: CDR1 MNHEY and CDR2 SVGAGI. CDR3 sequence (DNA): TGTGCCAGCAGGGTCCCAGGGGACAGTAGGCGCTACACCTTC. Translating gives CASRVPGDSRRYTF.

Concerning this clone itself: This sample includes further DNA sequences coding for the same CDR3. The chain's CDR3 is CASSFLGPSTDTQYF. The CDR3 nucleotides are TGTGCCAGCAGCTTCTTAGGCCCCAGCACAGATACGCAGTATTTT. The V and J genes are TRBV7-2 and TRBJ2-3; D not certain. V was cut by 3 bases and J by 0 bases, with 10 bases left in between. Germline loops: CDR1 SGHTA, CDR2 FQGNSA. The CDR3 consists of 15 residues.

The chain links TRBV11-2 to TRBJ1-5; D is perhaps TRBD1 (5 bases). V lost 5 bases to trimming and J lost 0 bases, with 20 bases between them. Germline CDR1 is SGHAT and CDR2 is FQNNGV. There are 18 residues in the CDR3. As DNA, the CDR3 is TGTGCCAGCAGCGCGGGAACAGGAGGTGTTCCTAGCAATCAGCCCCAGCATTTT. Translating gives CASSAGTGGVPSNQPQHF. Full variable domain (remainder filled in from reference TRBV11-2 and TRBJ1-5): EAGVAQSPRYKIIEKRQSVAFWCNPISGHATLYWYQQILGQGPKLLIQFQNNGVVDDSQLPKDRFSAERLKGVDSTLKIQPAKLEDSAVYLCASSAGTGGVPSNQPQHFGDGTRLSIL.